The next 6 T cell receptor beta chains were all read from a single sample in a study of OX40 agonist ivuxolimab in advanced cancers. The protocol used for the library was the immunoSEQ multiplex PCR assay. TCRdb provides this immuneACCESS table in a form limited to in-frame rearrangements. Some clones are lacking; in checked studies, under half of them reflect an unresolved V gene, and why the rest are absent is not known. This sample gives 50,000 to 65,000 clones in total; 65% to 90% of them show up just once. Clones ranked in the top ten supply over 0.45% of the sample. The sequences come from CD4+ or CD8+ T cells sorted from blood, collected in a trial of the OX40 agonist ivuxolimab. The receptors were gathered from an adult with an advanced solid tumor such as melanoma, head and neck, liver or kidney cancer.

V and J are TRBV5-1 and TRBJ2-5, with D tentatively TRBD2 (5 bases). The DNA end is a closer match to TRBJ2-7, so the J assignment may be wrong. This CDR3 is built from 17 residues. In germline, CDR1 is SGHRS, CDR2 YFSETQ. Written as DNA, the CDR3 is TGCGCCAGCAGCCCCCGGACGGCGGGTGGAACCCTATACGAGCAGTACTTC. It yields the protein CASSPRTAGGTLYEQYF.

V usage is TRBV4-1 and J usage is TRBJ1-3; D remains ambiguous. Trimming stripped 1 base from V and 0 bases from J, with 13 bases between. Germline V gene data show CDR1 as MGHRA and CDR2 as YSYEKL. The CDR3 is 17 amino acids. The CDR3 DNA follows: TGCGCCAGCAGCCAAGGCGGCGGATCGAACTCTGGAAACACCATATATTTT. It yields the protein CASSQGGGSNSGNTIYF.

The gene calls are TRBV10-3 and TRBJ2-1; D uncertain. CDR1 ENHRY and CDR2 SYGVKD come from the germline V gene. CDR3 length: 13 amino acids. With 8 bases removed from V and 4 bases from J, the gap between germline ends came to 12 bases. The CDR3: CAIAKDGYNEQFF. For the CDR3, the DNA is TGTGCCATCGCCAAGGACGGGTACAATGAGCAGTTCTTC.

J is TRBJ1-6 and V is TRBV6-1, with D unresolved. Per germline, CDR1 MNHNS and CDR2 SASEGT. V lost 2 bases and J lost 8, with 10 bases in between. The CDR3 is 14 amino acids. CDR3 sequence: CASSEQVSDSPLHF. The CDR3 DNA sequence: TGTGCCAGCAGTGAACAGGTTTCGGATTCACCCCTCCACTTT.

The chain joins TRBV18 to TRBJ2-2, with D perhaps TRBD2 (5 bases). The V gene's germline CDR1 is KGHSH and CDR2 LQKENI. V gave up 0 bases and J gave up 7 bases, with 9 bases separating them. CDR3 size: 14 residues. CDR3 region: CASSPPGGSGELFF. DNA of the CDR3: TGTGCCAGCTCACCACCCGGTGGGAGCGGGGAGCTGTTTTTT.

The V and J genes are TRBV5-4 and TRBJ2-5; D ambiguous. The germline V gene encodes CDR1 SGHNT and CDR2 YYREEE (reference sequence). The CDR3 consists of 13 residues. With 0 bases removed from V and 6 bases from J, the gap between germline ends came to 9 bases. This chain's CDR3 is CASSLAELQTQYF. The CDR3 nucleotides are TGTGCCAGCAGCTTGGCCGAGCTCCAGACCCAGTACTTC.